This is a list of T cell receptor beta chains from one sample in a study of beta chain features in type 1 diabetes. TCRdb's copy holds only in-frame clones and misses some; the assay was immunoSEQ multiplex PCR. The sample contains around 430,000 clones, approximately 30% of which appear only once. Sequenced input: naive CD4+ T cells from blood. The receptors here all came from a man aged 18 to 29 in good health. CDR3s include the opening cysteine and the closing phenylalanine or tryptophan. Each record gives: clone size, V gene, D gene, J gene, CDR3 protein, CDR3 DNA. A D gene is named only where the DNA matches it firmly. The size field is filled for only some rows; it gives once, few, many or a size class.

>few|TRBV4-3|-|TRBJ2-5
CASSQGWETQYF
TGCGCCAGCAGCCAAGGGTGGGAGACCCAGTACTTC
>-|TRBV5-1|TRBD2|TRBJ2-1
CASSYPGLAGVNEQFF
TGCGCCAGCAGCTACCCGGGACTAGCGGGAGTCAATGAGCAGTTCTTC
>-|TRBV7-2|TRBD2|TRBJ2-3
CASSSGLAGSTDTQYF
TGTGCCAGCAGCTCAGGACTAGCGGGATCGACAGATACGCAGTATTTT
>-|TRBV30|-|TRBJ1-2
CAWSVRRGGGYTF
TGTGCCTGGAGTGTACGCAGGGGTGGCGGCTACACCTTC
>few|TRBV2|-|TRBJ2-6
CASSETRSGANVLTF
TGTGCCAGCAGTGAAACTCGCTCTGGGGCCAACGTCCTGACTTTC
>few|TRBV29-1|TRBD1|TRBJ2-5
CSVTGTEETQYF
TGCAGCGTCACCGGGACAGAAGAGACCCAGTACTTC
>few|TRBV5-6|-|TRBJ2-3
CASSLESGITDTQYF
TGTGCCAGCAGCTTAGAGTCCGGGATCACAGATACGCAGTATTTT
>-|TRBV6-5|TRBD2|TRBJ2-1
CASRLTSGTGSEQFF
TGTGCCAGCAGGCTGACTAGCGGCACGGGTAGTGAGCAGTTCTTC
>-|TRBV9|TRBD1|TRBJ2-1
CASGTDSYNEQFF
TGTGCCAGCGGGACAGACTCCTACAATGAGCAGTTCTTC
>many|TRBV30|-|TRBJ2-7
CAWSGSYEQYF
TGTGCCTGGAGCGGCTCCTACGAGCAGTACTTC
>few|TRBV5-8|-|TRBJ2-5
CASSFQGMETQYF
TGTGCCAGCAGCTTCCAGGGGATGGAGACCCAGTACTTC
>-|TRBV29-1|-|TRBJ1-2
CSVGNSERGYTF
TGCAGCGTTGGGAACAGCGAAAGGGGCTACACCTTC
>few|TRBV29-1|TRBD2|TRBJ2-3
CSAEAGGPNTDTQYF
TGCAGCGCCGAGGCGGGAGGGCCCAACACAGATACGCAGTATTTT
>few|TRBV4-1|TRBD2|TRBJ2-4
CASSPGLAGGSAKNIQYF
TGCGCCAGCAGCCCGGGACTAGCGGGAGGATCGGCCAAAAACATTCAGTACTTC
>-|TRBV30|-|TRBJ2-7
CAWSVPPRPYEQYF
TGTGCCTGGAGTGTACCCCCCCGGCCCTACGAGCAGTACTTC
>-|TRBV27|-|TRBJ1-2
CASSLQGRGYGYTF
TGTGCCAGCAGTTTACAGGGGAGAGGCTATGGCTACACCTTC
>once|TRBV9|TRBD1|TRBJ2-1
CASSVKQGANNEQFF
TGTGCCAGCAGCGTAAAACAGGGGGCGAACAATGAGCAGTTCTTC
>-|TRBV7-9|TRBD2|TRBJ2-5
CASRPSGYLETQYF
TGTGCCAGCCGCCCTAGCGGGTATTTGGAGACCCAGTACTTC
>few|TRBV29-1|-|TRBJ2-1
CSAHGPGTNEQFF
TGCAGCGCCCATGGCCCCGGGACGAATGAGCAGTTCTTC
>few|TRBV5-4|-|TRBJ1-2
CASSDTYGPSYTF
TGTGCCAGCAGCGATACCTACGGCCCGTCCTACACCTTC
>few|TRBV28|TRBD2|TRBJ2-1
CASSLGGGTSGYNEQFF
TGTGCCAGCAGTTTAGGAGGGGGAACTAGCGGGTACAATGAGCAGTTCTTC
>-|TRBV5-1|TRBD2|TRBJ2-2
CASSLVAGVTGELFF
TGCGCCAGCAGCTTGGTAGCGGGAGTCACCGGGGAGCTGTTTTTT
>once|TRBV30|-|TRBJ2-2
CAWSLTRPFSNTGELFF
TGTGCCTGGAGTTTGACACGTCCATTCTCGAACACCGGGGAGCTGTTTTTT
>-|TRBV6-5|TRBD1|TRBJ1-1
CASRQGVGAFF
TGTGCCAGCCGTCAGGGGGTCGGCGCTTTCTTT
>-|TRBV29-1|-|TRBJ2-3
CSVALGQAGTDTQYF
TGCAGCGTTGCTCTCGGACAAGCGGGCACAGATACGCAGTATTTT
>few|TRBV5-4|TRBD2|TRBJ2-3
CASSTGTSVRGTDTQYF
TGTGCCAGCAGCACCGGGACTAGCGTTAGGGGCACAGATACGCAGTATTTT
>-|TRBV30|-|TRBJ1-1
CAWSNYLGLEAFF
TGTGCCTGGAGCAACTACCTCGGGTTGGAGGCTTTCTTT
>-|TRBV7-2|-|TRBJ2-3
CASSLISLGPTDTQYF
TGTGCCAGCAGCTTAATTAGCCTAGGCCCCACAGATACGCAGTATTTT
>-|TRBV10-3|-|TRBJ2-1
CAITRDVGYNEQFF
TGTGCCATCACTCGGGACGTGGGGTACAATGAGCAGTTCTTC
>-|TRBV15|TRBD1|TRBJ1-2
CATSRDLPGQGKEGYTF
TGTGCCACCAGCAGAGATCTTCCGGGACAGGGAAAGGAAGGCTACACCTTC
>-|TRBV6-1|TRBD2|TRBJ2-3
CASSETSGKDTQYF
TGTGCCAGCAGTGAAACTAGCGGGAAAGATACGCAGTATTTT
>few|TRBV30|TRBD2|TRBJ2-1
CALSGGSYNEQFF
TGTGCCTTGAGCGGGGGCTCCTACAATGAGCAGTTCTTC
>few|TRBV7-9|-|TRBJ2-3
CASSRGQNTDTQYF
TGTGCCAGCAGCCGTGGACAGAACACAGATACGCAGTATTTT